The TCR beta chain described here comes from a study of post-analysis software for immune sequencing data. Study-level information: Several disease courses (relapsing-remitting, secondary progressive and progressive-relapsing) of multiple sclerosis were included. Findings and limits, study-wide: When patients were compared with controls, four to six TRBV segments were more frequent, TRBV5-6, TRBV5-1 and TRBV20-1 among them. Samples sharing a preparation batch grouped tightly together when assessed by F measure.

This clonotype was recorded a few times. No antigen is known for it. The junction and the germline gene differ at one end; a read error may be behind it. Incorporated into the TCR beta cDNA libraries were unique molecular identifiers, which served to reduce PCR and sequencing biases. T cells numbering roughly 0.9 to 10 million yielded cDNA molecules that totaled approximately 500,000. From the PCR reads, TCRdb called clonotypes with MiXCR, one entry per CDR3 protein. This table has some 260,000 distinct CDR3 sequences, 35% to 40% appearing once. The CDR3 runs to 14 residues. The chain carries TRBV12-3 or TRBV12-4 and TRBJ1-4; TRBD1 matches 7 bases. Sequencing input: blood. This receptor was identified in a girl between 10 and 17 years old with multiple sclerosis. As DNA, the CDR3 is TGTGCCAGCAGCCGGGACAGAACTAATGAAAAACTGTATTTT. Translation gives CASSRDRTNEKLYF.